Below are 4 T cell receptor beta chains sequenced from a single sample in a study of blood T cell repertoires in COVID-19. Sequencing used immunoSEQ multiplex PCR; TCRdb keeps in-frame clones, though not all of them. The sample records about 180,000 clones, over 80% being singletons. The sample was peripheral blood. These receptors originate from an older woman with COVID-19, enrolled during active disease.

V gene TRBV30 combines with J gene TRBJ1-6; TRBD1 is a possible D gene (5 bases). V lost 3 bases and J 7 bases, leaving 10 bases between the germline ends. The CDR3 spans 13 residues. In germline, CDR1 is GTSNPN, CDR2 SVGIG (reference sequence). The CDR3 here is CAWSGGENSPLHF. In nucleotides, the CDR3 is TGTGCCTGGAGCGGGGGAGAAAATTCACCCCTCCACTTT.

V is TRBV20-1 and J is TRBJ2-4; tentatively, D is TRBD1 (6 bases). V lost 3 bases and J 4 bases, leaving 13 bases between the germline ends. Germline values: CDR1 DFQATT, CDR2 SNEGSKA (reference sequence). This CDR3 comprises 14 residues. The DNA of the CDR3 is TGCAGTGCTAGTGACAGGCCCTGGAAAAACATTCAGTACTTC. Encoded protein: CSASDRPWKNIQYF.

This chain links TRBV19 with TRBJ1-2, with TRBD1 identical over 9 bases. Looked up from germline, CDR1 is LNHDA and CDR2 is SQIVND (reference sequence). The CDR3 contains 15 residues. V was clipped by 7 bases and J by 8 bases; unmatched bases: 14. In DNA form, the CDR3 reads TGTGCCAGTACCTCTACAGGGGGCGCGATTCGGGGCTACACCTTC. Amino acids: CASTSTGGAIRGYTF.

J is TRBJ1-2 and V is TRBV7-9; maybe TRBD1 (5 bases). V was shortened by 2 bases and J by 5 bases, with 21 bases between the two germline ends. Germline CDR1 and CDR2: SEHNR and FQNEAQ (reference sequence). The CDR3 has 17 amino acids. The CDR3 DNA reads TGTGCCAGCAGCTTATCAGGCCCGGAGGGGATTCTATATGGCTACACCTTC. Its translation is CASSLSGPEGILYGYTF. Drawing the rest from reference TRBV7-9 and TRBJ1-2, the complete variable domain is DTGVSQNPRHKITKRGQNVTFRCDPISEHNRLYWYRQTLGQGPEFLTYFQNEAQLEKSRLLSDRFSAERPKGSFSTLEIQRTEQGDSAMYLCASSLSGPEGILYGYTFGSGTRLTVV.